A selection of T cell receptor beta chains follows, all from one sample in a study of T cell responses to AZD1222 COVID-19 vaccine. The table came from immunoSEQ multiplex PCR; TCRdb's copy has only in-frame clones and leaves some out. The sample carries 130,000 to 150,000 clones, approximately 88% recorded once. This material consisted of peripheral blood, taken on day 0 of AZD1222 vaccination. The receptors here all came from an adult in good health. Both conserved end residues are part of each CDR3.

V gene: TRBV19; CDR3 length: 18; J gene: TRBJ2-6; CDR3 protein: CASSPPLRGTSGANVLTF
V gene: TRBV27; CDR3 length: 13; J gene: TRBJ1-1; CDR3 protein: CASSLFRNTEAFF
V gene: TRBV18; CDR3 length: 13; J gene: TRBJ2-7; CDR3 protein: CASSRGGTGEQYF
V gene: TRBV19; CDR3 length: 14; J gene: TRBJ1-2; CDR3 protein: CASIGLGDPLSYTF
V gene: TRBV28; CDR3 length: 14; J gene: TRBJ1-1; CDR3 protein: CASSLRGGRTEAFF
V gene: TRBV3-1/TRBV3-2; CDR3 length: 15; J gene: TRBJ2-7; CDR3 protein: CASSQDLHRLYEQYF
V gene: TRBV6-5; CDR3 length: 12; J gene: TRBJ1-2; CDR3 protein: CASYGAGHGYTF
V gene: TRBV15; CDR3 length: 13; J gene: TRBJ1-1; CDR3 protein: CATSPRVTTEAFF
V gene: TRBV18; CDR3 length: 15; J gene: TRBJ1-1; CDR3 protein: CASSPLGGEGTEAFF
V gene: TRBV27; CDR3 length: 15; J gene: TRBJ1-2; CDR3 protein: CASSRDTRANYGYTF
V gene: TRBV10-3; CDR3 length: 14; J gene: TRBJ1-1; CDR3 protein: CAISEGAGNTEAFF
V gene: TRBV5-5; CDR3 length: 14; J gene: TRBJ1-1; CDR3 protein: CASSSRVLGTEAFF
V gene: TRBV5-4; CDR3 length: 15; J gene: TRBJ2-2; CDR3 protein: CASRPRGPYTGELFF
V gene: TRBV18; CDR3 length: 14; J gene: TRBJ2-7; CDR3 protein: CASSPSGPSLEQYF
V gene: TRBV7-6; CDR3 length: 16; J gene: TRBJ1-5; CDR3 protein: CASSLTAGDLNQPQHF
V gene: TRBV28; CDR3 length: 14; J gene: TRBJ2-7; CDR3 protein: CASRIGGSSYEQYF
V gene: TRBV19; CDR3 length: 15; J gene: TRBJ1-5; CDR3 protein: CASRSSSGGNQPQHF
V gene: TRBV9; CDR3 length: 16; J gene: TRBJ2-3; CDR3 protein: CASSVVGGGSTDTQYF
V gene: TRBV12-3/TRBV12-4; CDR3 length: 12; J gene: TRBJ1-1; CDR3 protein: CASSFDRRPGFF
V gene: TRBV6-5; CDR3 length: 15; J gene: TRBJ1-1; CDR3 protein: CASSYPGRVGTEAFF
V gene: TRBV5-1; CDR3 length: 15; J gene: TRBJ1-5; CDR3 protein: CASSLSGGSNQPQHF
V gene: TRBV3-1/TRBV3-2; CDR3 length: 13; J gene: TRBJ2-7; CDR3 protein: CASSQRTILKQYF
V gene: TRBV6-5; CDR3 length: 14; J gene: TRBJ1-5; CDR3 protein: CASSFQADYQPQHF
V gene: TRBV5-1; CDR3 length: 15; J gene: TRBJ1-3; CDR3 protein: CASSDPNYSGNTIYF
V gene: TRBV4-2; CDR3 length: 15; J gene: TRBJ1-3; CDR3 protein: CASSQGPGSGNTIYF
V gene: TRBV7-6; CDR3 length: 15; J gene: TRBJ2-3; CDR3 protein: CTSSLVAGSSDTQYF
V gene: TRBV18; CDR3 length: 14; J gene: TRBJ1-3; CDR3 protein: CASSADFGTGTIYF
V gene: TRBV2; CDR3 length: 14; J gene: TRBJ1-2; CDR3 protein: CASSSDRWESGYTF
V gene: TRBV7-9; CDR3 length: 14; J gene: TRBJ2-1; CDR3 protein: CASSFRGGHNEQFF
V gene: TRBV25-1; CDR3 length: 14; J gene: TRBJ1-2; CDR3 protein: CASSESRQVYGYTF
V gene: TRBV4-1; CDR3 length: 16; J gene: TRBJ1-4; CDR3 protein: CASSQEPPGGREKLFF
V gene: TRBV29-1; CDR3 length: 14; J gene: TRBJ2-3; CDR3 protein: CSAASAGVRDTQYF
V gene: TRBV5-1; CDR3 length: 15; J gene: TRBJ2-3; CDR3 protein: CASSFLTSGADTQYF
V gene: TRBV4-1; CDR3 length: 15; J gene: TRBJ2-7; CDR3 protein: CASSLAYSSLYEQYF
V gene: TRBV5-1; CDR3 length: 15; J gene: TRBJ2-7; CDR3 protein: CASSLSSGILGEQYF
V gene: TRBV10-1; CDR3 length: 18; J gene: TRBJ1-5; CDR3 protein: CAGTPRGPADLSNQPQHF